This paragraph covers one TCR beta chain sequence. CDR1 is SEHNR, CDR2 FQNEAQ, per germline (reference sequence). This CDR3 region has 16 residues. Trimming took 5 bases from V and 2 from J; bases not matched to a gene: 10. This entry is derived from a study of blood T cell repertoires in COVID-19. About the research overall: Spain, Italy and the United States supplied samples that represented acute and convalescent COVID-19. T cells, B-cell-depleted T cells, or PBMCs provided the cDNA or gDNA that served as material.

Under the authors' procedure: For nucleated cells, counts were estimated from reference gene primer amplification. Profiling relied on immunoSEQ multiplex PCR, and the TCRdb table lists in-frame clones only, not all of them. V and J calls and clone size come straight from that table; D and trimming were deduced from the DNA. The sample has approximately 97,000 clones, around nine tenths seen once; the top ten hold 1.7%. This receptor was identified in a man in his sixties with acute or convalescent COVID-19. Input material: peripheral blood. The chain combines TRBV7-9 with TRBJ2-7, with TRBD1 matching 9 bases. The CDR3 loop reads CASSPRPTGGPYEQYF. The CDR3 bases are TGTGCCAGCAGCCCCAGACCGACAGGGGGTCCCTACGAGCAGTACTTC.